A single sample is the source of the 3 T cell receptor beta chains below, sequenced in a study of T cell changes during pregnancy in multiple sclerosis (dated by TCRdb to about 2019). The library was built by means of the immunoSEQ multiplex PCR assay. The clones in this table, taken by TCRdb from immuneACCESS, are in-frame only. Not every clone is retained; where verified, under half of the shortfall comes from an unresolved V gene, and the cause of the rest is unknown. The sample profile shows tens of thousands of clones; 88% of them were found once. 1.5% to 2% of the sample is taken by the ten largest. Here the sequenced sample was peripheral blood, taken in the first trimester of pregnancy. The receptors shown here come from a female donor with multiple sclerosis, enrolled in a pregnancy study.

This rearrangement joins TRBV5-6 to TRBJ2-1; a weak D match, TRBD1 (6 bases). Trimming cost V 3 bases and J 3 bases, with 13 bases left between them. The CDR3 sequence is 15 residues long. Germline V gives CDR1 SGHDT, CDR2 YYEEEE. CDR3 region: CASSSRGGYYNEQFF. The DNA for the CDR3 is TGTGCCAGCAGCTCCAGGGGCGGCTACTACAATGAGCAGTTCTTC.

This chain joins TRBV5-1 and TRBJ2-1, with D perhaps matching TRBD2 (5 bases). V was cut by 4 bases and J by 8 bases, with 16 bases left in between. CDR1 and CDR2 (germline): SGHRS, YFSETQ. This CDR3 spans 14 amino acids. In DNA form, the CDR3 reads TGCGCCAGCAGCGTGGGATCTCCCGGGGATGAGCAGTTCTTC. Its protein product is CASSVGSPGDEQFF.

The J gene is TRBJ1-5, the V gene TRBV19; D may be TRBD1 (5 bases). There are 14 residues in the CDR3. CDR1 and CDR2 (germline): LNHDA, SQIVND (reference sequence). V was trimmed by 4 bases and J by 3 bases, leaving 10 bases between them. This CDR3 is CASSTRDFNQPQHF. The CDR3 nucleotides are TGTGCCAGTAGTACAAGGGACTTCAATCAGCCCCAGCATTTT.